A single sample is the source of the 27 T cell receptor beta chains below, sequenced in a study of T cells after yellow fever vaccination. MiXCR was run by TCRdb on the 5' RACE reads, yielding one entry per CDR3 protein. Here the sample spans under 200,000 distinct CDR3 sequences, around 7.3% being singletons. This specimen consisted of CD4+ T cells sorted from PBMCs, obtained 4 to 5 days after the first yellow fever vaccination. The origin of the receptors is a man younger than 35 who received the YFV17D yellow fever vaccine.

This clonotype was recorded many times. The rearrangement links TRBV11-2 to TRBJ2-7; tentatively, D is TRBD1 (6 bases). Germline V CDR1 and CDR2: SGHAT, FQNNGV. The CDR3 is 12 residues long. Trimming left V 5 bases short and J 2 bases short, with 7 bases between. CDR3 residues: CASSPGAYEQYV. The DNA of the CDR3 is TGTGCCAGCAGCCCAGGGGCCTACGAGCAGTACGTC.

The CDR3 sequence: CASSHAWGGSTDTQYF. In DNA form, the CDR3 reads TGTGCCAGCAGCCACGCTTGGGGAGGAAGCACAGATACGCAGTATTTT. The J gene is TRBJ2-3, the V gene TRBV13; D possibly corresponds to TRBD2 (6 bases). The CDR3 runs 16 residues. Germline assignment: CDR1 PRHDT and CDR2 FYEKMQ (reference sequence). Trimming took off 5 bases at V and 0 bases at J, with 15 bases between the two ends.

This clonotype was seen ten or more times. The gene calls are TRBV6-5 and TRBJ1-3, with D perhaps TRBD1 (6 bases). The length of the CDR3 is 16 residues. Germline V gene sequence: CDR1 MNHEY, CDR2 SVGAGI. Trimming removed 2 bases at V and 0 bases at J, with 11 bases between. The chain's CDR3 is CASSYGGAYSGNTIYF. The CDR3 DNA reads TGTGCCAGCAGTTACGGGGGGGCATACTCTGGAAACACCATATATTTT.

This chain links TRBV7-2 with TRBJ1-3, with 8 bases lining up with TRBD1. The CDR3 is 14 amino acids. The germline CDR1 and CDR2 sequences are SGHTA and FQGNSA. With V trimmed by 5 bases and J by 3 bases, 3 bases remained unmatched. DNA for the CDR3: TGTGCCAGCAGCCATACAGGGGGTGGAAACACCATATATTTT. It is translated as CASSHTGGGNTIYF.

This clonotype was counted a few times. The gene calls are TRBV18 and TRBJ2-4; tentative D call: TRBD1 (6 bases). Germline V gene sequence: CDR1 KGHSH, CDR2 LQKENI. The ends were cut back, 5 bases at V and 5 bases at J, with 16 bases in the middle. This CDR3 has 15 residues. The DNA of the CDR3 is TGTGCCAGCTCAAGCCGGGACACTCTTGAAAACATTCAGTACTTC. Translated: CASSSRDTLENIQYF.

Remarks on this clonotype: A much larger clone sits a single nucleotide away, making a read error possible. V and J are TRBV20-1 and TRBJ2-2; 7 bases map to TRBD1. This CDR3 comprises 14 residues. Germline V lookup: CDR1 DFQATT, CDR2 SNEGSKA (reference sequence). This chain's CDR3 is CSARETGFTGVLFF. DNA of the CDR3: TGCAGTGCCAGGGAGACAGGGTTCACCGGGGTGCTGTTTTTT.

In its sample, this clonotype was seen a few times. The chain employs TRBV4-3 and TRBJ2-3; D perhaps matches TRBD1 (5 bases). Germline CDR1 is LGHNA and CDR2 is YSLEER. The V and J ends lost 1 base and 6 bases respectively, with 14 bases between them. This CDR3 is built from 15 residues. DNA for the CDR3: TGCGCCAGCAGCCAAGCCCAGGGAATTGGGGATACGCAGTATTTT. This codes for CASSQAQGIGDTQYF.

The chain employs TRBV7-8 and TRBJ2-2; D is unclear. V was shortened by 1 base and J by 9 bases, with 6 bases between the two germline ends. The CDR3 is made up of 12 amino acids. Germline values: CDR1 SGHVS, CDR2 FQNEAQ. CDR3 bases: TGTGCCAGCAGCTTAGTCGCGAGGGAGCTGTTTTTT. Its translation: CASSLVARELFF.

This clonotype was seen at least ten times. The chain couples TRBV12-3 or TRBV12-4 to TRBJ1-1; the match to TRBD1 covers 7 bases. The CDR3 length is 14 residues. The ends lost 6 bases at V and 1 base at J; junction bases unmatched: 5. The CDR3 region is CASRIQGTNTEAFF. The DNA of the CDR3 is TGTGCCAGCAGGATACAGGGGACGAACACTGAAGCTTTCTTT.

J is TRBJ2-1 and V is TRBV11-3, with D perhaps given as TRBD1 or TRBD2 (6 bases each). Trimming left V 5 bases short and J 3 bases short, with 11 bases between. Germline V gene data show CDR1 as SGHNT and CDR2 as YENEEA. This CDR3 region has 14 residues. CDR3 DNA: TGTGCCAGCAGCCGGGGGCCTAACTACAATGAGCAGTTCTTC. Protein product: CASSRGPNYNEQFF.

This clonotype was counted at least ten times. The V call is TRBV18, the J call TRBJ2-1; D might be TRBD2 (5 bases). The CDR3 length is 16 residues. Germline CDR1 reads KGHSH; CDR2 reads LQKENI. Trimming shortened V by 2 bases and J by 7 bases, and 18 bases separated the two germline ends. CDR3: CASSPSMGEGWNEQFF. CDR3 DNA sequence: TGTGCCAGCTCACCATCAATGGGCGAGGGTTGGAATGAGCAGTTCTTC. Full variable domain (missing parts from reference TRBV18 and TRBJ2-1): NAGVMQNPRHLVRRRGQEARLRCSPMKGHSHVYWYRQLPEEGLKFMVYLQKENIIDESGMPKERFSAEFPKEGPSILRIQQVVRGDSAAYFCASSPSMGEGWNEQFFGPGTRLTVL.

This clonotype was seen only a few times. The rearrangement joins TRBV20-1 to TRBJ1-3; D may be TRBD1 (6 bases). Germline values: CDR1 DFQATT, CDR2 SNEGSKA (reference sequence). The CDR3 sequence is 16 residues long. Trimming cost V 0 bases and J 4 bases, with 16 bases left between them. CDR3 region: CSARDRVRGSGNTIYF. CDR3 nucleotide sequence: TGCAGTGCTAGAGATCGGGTCAGGGGATCGGGAAACACCATATATTTT.

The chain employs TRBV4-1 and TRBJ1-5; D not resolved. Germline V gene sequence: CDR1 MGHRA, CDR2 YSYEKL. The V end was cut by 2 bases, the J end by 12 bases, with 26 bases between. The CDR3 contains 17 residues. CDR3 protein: CASSQKRTGPTTYLQHF. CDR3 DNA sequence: TGCGCCAGCAGCCAAAAAAGAACCGGACCGACTACCTATCTCCAGCATTTT.

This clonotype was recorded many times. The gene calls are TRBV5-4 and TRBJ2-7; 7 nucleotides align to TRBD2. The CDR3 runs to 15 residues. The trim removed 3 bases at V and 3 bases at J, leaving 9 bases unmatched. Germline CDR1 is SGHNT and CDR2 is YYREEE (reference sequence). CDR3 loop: CASSSGGTARYEQYF. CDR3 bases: TGTGCCAGCAGCTCCGGGGGGACGGCGCGCTACGAGCAGTACTTC.

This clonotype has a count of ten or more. The DNA of the CDR3 is TGTGCCAGCAGCTTAGGGACTAGGATCCCCGACGAGCAGTACTTC. Translated, it gives CASSLGTRIPDEQYF. The gene calls are TRBV7-2 and TRBJ2-7; 7 bases line up with TRBD2. Unmatched junction bases numbered 8, after V lost 1 base and J lost 5 bases. The CDR3 contains 15 residues. Germline CDR1 and CDR2: SGHTA and FQGNSA.

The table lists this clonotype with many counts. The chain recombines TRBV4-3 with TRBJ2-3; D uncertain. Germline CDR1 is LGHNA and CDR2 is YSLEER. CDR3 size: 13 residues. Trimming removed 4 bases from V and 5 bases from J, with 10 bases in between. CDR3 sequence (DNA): TGCGCCAGCAGCCTACAGCGAGGAGATACGCAGTATTTT. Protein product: CASSLQRGDTQYF.

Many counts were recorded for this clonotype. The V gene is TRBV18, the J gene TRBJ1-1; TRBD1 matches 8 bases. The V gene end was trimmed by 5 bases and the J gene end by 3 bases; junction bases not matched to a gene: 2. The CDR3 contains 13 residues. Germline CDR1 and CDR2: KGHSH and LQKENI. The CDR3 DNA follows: TGTGCCAGCTCAGCGGGACAGGACACTGAAGCTTTCTTT. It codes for CASSAGQDTEAFF.

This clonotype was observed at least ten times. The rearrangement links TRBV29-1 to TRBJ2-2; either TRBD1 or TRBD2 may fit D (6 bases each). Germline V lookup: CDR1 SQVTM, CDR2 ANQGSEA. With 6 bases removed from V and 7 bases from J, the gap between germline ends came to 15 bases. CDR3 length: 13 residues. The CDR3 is CSVVQGGGGELFF. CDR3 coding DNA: TGCAGCGTGGTACAGGGAGGCGGCGGGGAGCTGTTTTTT.

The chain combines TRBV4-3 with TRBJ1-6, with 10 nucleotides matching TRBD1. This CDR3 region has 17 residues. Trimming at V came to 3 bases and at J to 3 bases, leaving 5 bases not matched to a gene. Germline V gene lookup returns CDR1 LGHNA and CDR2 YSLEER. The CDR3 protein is CASSHAGDRGYNSPLHF. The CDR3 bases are TGCGCCAGCAGCCACGCGGGGGACAGGGGCTATAATTCACCCCTCCACTTT.

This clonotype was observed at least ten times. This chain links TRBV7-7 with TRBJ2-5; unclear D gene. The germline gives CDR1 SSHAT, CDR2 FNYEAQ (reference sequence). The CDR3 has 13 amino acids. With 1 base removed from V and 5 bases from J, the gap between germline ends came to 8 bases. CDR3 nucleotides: TGTGCCAGCAGCTTAGATTCTGGGGAGACCCAGTACTTC. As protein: CASSLDSGETQYF.

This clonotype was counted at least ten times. The CDR3, as DNA: TGTGCCATCAGTGAGGCCCCCTCGAAAGGGATGAACACTGAAGCTTTCTTT. Amino acid sequence: CAISEAPSKGMNTEAFF. The rearrangement links TRBV10-3 to TRBJ1-1; no reliable D call. V was clipped by 2 bases and J by 0 bases, with 16 bases between them. The CDR3 loop spans 17 amino acids. Germline values: CDR1 ENHRY, CDR2 SYGVKD.

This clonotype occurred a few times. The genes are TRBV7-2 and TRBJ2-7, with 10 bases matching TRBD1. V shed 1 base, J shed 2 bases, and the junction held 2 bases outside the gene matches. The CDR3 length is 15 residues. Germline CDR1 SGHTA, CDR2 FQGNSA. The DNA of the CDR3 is TGTGCCAGCAGCTTAGTTGGGACAGGGGCCTACGAGCAGTACTTC. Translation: CASSLVGTGAYEQYF.

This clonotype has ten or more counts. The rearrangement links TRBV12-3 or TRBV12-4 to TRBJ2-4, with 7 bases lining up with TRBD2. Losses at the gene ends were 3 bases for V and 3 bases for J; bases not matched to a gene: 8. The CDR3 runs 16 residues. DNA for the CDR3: TGTGCCAGCAGTTTCTCTCCAGGGAGGGACAAAAACATTCAGTACTTC. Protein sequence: CASSFSPGRDKNIQYF.

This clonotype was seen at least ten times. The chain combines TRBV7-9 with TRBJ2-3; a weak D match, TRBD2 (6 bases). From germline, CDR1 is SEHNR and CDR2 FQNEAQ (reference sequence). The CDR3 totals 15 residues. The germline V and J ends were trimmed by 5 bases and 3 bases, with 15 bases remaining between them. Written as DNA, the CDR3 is TGTGCCAGCAGCCCGACGGACGGGGGTACAGATACGCAGTATTTT. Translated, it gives CASSPTDGGTDTQYF.

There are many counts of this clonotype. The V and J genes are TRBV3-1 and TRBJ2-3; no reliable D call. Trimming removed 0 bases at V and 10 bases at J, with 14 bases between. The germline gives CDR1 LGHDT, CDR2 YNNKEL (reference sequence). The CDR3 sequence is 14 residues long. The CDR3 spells CASSQDSFIGAQYF. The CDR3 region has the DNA TGTGCCAGCAGCCAAGATAGTTTTATAGGTGCGCAGTATTTT.

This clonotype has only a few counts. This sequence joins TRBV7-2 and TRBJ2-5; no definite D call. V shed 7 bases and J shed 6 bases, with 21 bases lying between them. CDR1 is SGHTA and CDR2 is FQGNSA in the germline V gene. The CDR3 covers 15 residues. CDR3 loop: CASISSPAASQTQYF. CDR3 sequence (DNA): TGTGCCAGCATCTCGTCACCGGCCGCCTCGCAGACCCAGTACTTC.

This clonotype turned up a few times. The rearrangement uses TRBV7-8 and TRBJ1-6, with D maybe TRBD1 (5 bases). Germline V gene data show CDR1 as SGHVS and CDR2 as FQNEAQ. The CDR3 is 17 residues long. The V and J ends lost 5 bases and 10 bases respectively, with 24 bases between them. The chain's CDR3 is CASSPDGRAGIGSPLHF. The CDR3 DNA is TGTGCCAGCAGCCCCGACGGACGGGCAGGGATAGGGTCACCCCTCCACTTT.